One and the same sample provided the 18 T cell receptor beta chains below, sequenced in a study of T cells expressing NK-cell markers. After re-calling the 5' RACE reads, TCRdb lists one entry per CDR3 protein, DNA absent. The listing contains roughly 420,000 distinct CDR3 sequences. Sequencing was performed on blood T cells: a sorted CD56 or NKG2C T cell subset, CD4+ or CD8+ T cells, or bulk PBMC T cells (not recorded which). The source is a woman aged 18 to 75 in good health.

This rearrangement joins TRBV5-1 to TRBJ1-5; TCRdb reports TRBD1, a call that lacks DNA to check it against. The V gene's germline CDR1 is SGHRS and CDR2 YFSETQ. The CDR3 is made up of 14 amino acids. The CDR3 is CASRPRPSNQPQHF.

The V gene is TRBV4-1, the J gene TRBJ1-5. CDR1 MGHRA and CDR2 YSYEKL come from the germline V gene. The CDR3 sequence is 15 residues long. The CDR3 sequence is CASSQGPGGHQPQHF.

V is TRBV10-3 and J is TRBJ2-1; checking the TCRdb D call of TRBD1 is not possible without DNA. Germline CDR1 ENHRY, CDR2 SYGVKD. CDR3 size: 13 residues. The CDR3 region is CAISESQGYEQFF.

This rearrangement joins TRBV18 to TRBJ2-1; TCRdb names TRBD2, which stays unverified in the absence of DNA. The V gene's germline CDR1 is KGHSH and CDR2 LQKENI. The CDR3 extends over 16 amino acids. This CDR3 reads CASSPILAGALDEQFF.

CDR3 sequence reads: CASSLAGGRRNEQFF. The V gene is TRBV12-3 or TRBV12-4, the J gene TRBJ2-1; the D gene TCRdb calls, TRBD1, cannot be checked with no DNA. There are 15 residues in the CDR3.

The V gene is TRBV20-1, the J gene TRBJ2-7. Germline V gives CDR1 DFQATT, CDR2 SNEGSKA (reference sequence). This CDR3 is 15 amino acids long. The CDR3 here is CSARDSSRASYEQYF.

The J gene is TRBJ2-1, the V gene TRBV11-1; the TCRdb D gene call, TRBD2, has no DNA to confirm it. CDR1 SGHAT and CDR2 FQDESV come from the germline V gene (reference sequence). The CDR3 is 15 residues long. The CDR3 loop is CASSFNGRIENEQFF.

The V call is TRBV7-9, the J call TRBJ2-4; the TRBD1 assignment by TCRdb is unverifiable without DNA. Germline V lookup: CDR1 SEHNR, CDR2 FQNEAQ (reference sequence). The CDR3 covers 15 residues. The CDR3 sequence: CASSPPFRGGNIQYF. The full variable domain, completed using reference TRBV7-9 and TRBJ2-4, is DTGVSQNPRHKITKRGQNVTFRCDPISEHNRLYWYRQTLGQGPEFLTYFQNEAQLEKSRLLSDRFSAERPKGSFSTLEIQRTEQGDSAMYLCASSPPFRGGNIQYFGAGTRLSVL.

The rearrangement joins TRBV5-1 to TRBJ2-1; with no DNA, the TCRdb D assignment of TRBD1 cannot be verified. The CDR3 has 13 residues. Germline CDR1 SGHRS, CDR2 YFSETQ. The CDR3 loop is CASSPGTSDEQFF.

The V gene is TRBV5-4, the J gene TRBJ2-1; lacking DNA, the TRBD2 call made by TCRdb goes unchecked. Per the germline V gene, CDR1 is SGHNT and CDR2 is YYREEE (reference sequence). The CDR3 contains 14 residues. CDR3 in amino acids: CASSLWPSGNEQFF.

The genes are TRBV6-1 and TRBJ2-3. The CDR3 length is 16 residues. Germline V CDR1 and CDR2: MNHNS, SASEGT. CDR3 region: CASALDGTPPVDTQYF.

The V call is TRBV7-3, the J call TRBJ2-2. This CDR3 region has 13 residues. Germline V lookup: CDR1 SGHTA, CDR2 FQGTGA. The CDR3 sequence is CASSQRSTGELFF.

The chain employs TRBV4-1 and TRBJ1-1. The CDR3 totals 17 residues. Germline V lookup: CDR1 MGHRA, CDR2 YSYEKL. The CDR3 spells CASSQGPFVLGNTEAFF.

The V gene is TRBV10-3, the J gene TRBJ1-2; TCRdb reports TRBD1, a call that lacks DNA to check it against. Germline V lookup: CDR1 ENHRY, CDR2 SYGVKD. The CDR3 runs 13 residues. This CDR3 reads CAISEGDSHGYTF.

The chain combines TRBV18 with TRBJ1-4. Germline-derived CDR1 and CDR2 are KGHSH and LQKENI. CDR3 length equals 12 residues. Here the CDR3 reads CASSNSREKLFF.

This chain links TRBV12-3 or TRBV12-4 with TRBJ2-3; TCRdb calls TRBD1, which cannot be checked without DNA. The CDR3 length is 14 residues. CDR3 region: CASSFPGLTDTQYF.

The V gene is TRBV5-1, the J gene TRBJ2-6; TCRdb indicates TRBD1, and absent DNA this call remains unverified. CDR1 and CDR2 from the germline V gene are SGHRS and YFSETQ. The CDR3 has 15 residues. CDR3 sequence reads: CASRLGTAGANVLTF.

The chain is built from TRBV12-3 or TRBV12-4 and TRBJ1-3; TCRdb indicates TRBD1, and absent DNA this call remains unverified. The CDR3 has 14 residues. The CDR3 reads CASSPTGGGNTIYF.